This entry is about one T cell receptor beta chain. This record comes from a study of PD-1 blockade in mismatch repair-deficient tumors. About the study: All were previously treated, progressing patients with some twelve mismatch repair-deficient cancer types.

Produced via immunoSEQ multiplex PCR; TCRdb's table is partial and in-frame only. The sample consists of 76,000 or so clones, 70% to 90% of them appearing once. TCR sequencing covered a few patients who responded to pembrolizumab. Per germline, CDR1 MNHNY and CDR2 SVGAGI (reference sequence). The germline V and J ends were trimmed by 6 bases and 3 bases, with 9 bases remaining between them. CDR3 length equals 12 residues. The sample here was peripheral blood, taken 44 weeks after starting pembrolizumab. The genes are TRBV6-6 and TRBJ2-7; no clear D. The source of this sequence is an adult with mismatch repair-deficient cancer. CDR3 amino acids: CASRNRNYEQYF. The CDR3 DNA is TGTGCCAGCAGGAATAGAAACTACGAGCAGTACTTC.